The clone carrying this T cell receptor beta chain showed up many times. Method: immunoSEQ multiplex PCR; TCRdb's copy keeps in-frame clones and lacks some. This table has fewer than 95,000 clones, about 74% appearing once. The data belong to a study of blood T cell repertoires in COVID-19. The ends lost 2 bases at V and 16 bases at J; junction bases unmatched: 17. The germline gives CDR1 MNHNS, CDR2 SASEGT. The CDR3 totals 15 residues. The chain combines TRBV6-1 with TRBJ2-1; 7 bases are a match to TRBD2. The specimen was peripheral blood. This receptor was taken from a man between 65 and 79 years old with COVID-19, enrolled during active disease. CDR3 sequence: CASSELKGSGGTCFF. CDR3 sequence (DNA): TGTGCCAGCAGTGAACTGAAGGGTTCGGGAGGAACCTGTTTCTTC.